The clone carrying this T cell receptor (beta chain) has just one count. These data come from a study of blood T cell repertoires in COVID-19. Clones were read by immunoSEQ multiplex PCR, and TCRdb kept only the in-frame ones, dropping some. This sample has over 400,000 clones, with around nine tenths found just once. The sample taken for sequencing was peripheral blood. This clonotype originated in a woman between 50 and 59 years old with COVID-19, enrolled during active disease.

The CDR3 loop reads CASSSYAPGGEEKLFF. For the CDR3, the DNA is TGTGCCAGCAGCTCTTACGCCCCAGGGGGAGAGGAAAAACTGTTTTTT. The chain recombines TRBV11-2 with TRBJ1-4, with 7 bases fitting TRBD1. With V trimmed by 4 bases and J by 8 bases, 13 bases remained unmatched. The CDR3 spans 16 residues. In germline, CDR1 is SGHAT, CDR2 FQNNGV.